This T cell receptor beta chain was recorded in a study of CD8+CD57+ T cells in acquired aplastic anemia. The use of genomic DNA as template underpinned the TCR beta VDJ and CDR3 profiling. MiXCR, run by TCRdb on the reads, gives a single entry per CDR3 protein. The data contain 200,000 to 300,000 distinct CDR3 sequences, approximately 79% of them singletons. The authors sequenced patients whose flow cytometry had shown CD8+CD57+ cell expansion. The clonotype comes from a human donor with aplastic anemia. The sequencing input was sorted CD4+, CD8+, or CD8+CD57+ T cells (not recorded which) from PBMCs.

The CDR3, as DNA: TGTGCCAGTAGAGCGGGGGGTTCTTTCACAGATACGCAGTATTTT. Translating it yields CASRAGGSFTDTQYF. The V gene is TRBV11-2, the J gene TRBJ2-3, with 9 positions matching TRBD2. The germline V gene encodes CDR1 SGHAT and CDR2 FQNNGV. The V and J ends lost 9 bases and 2 bases, in that order; junction bases with no gene match: 9. CDR3 length: 15 amino acids.